The rows below give T cell receptor beta chains drawn from one sample of a study of blood T cell repertoires in COVID-19. Sequencing used immunoSEQ multiplex PCR; TCRdb keeps in-frame clones, though not all of them. The table has about 180,000 clones, about 85% seen once. Sequences were obtained from PBMCs or T cells enriched from blood (not recorded which). The receptors were sampled from a man aged 40-49 years who had recovered from COVID-19. Each CDR3 is given with its conserved first and last residue. D genes are given only for firm matches. Where a row states a size, it is once, few, many or the class of an expanded clone; other rows omit it.

NA 17 TRBJ2-1 NA TRBV28 CASSLYPLAQVGNEQFF TGTGCCAGCAGTTTATATCCCCTAGCGCAAGTGGGCAATGAGCAGTTCTTC
NA 14 TRBJ1-1 NA TRBV27 CASSPQGVNTEAFF TGTGCCAGCAGCCCGCAAGGGGTGAACACTGAAGCTTTCTTT
NA 11 TRBJ1-1 NA TRBV11-2 CASSEDGEAFF TGTGCCAGCAGCGAGGATGGTGAAGCTTTCTTT
NA 14 TRBJ2-7 NA TRBV10-2 CASTARTSPYEQYF TGCGCCAGCACCGCAAGGACTTCCCCCTACGAGCAGTACTTC
TRBD1 14 TRBJ1-1 NA TRBV5-1 CASSDRGRDTEAFF TGCGCCAGCAGCGACAGGGGGCGAGACACTGAAGCTTTCTTT
TRBD1 16 TRBJ1-1 NA TRBV5-5 CASSYRDRGRNTEAFF TGTGCCAGCAGCTACCGGGACAGGGGGCGGAACACTGAAGCTTTCTTT
TRBD1 15 TRBJ1-6 once TRBV5-1 CASSLSGGMNSPLHF TGCGCCAGCAGCTTATCAGGGGGAATGAATTCACCCCTCCACTTT
NA 13 TRBJ1-5 NA TRBV12-3/TRBV12-4 CASSTDPRQPQHF TGTGCCAGCAGTACCGATCCCAGGCAGCCCCAGCATTTT
TRBD1 13 TRBJ2-7 NA TRBV29-1 CSVLGQASSEQYF TGCAGCGTTTTGGGACAGGCGTCTTCCGAGCAGTACTTC
TRBD1 15 TRBJ2-3 few TRBV7-3 CASSQGTGTTDTQYF TGTGCCAGCAGCCAAGGGACAGGGACCACAGATACGCAGTATTTT
NA 14 TRBJ1-4 once TRBV29-1 CSVSRRGFNEKLFF TGCAGCGTATCCCGGCGGGGTTTTAATGAAAAACTGTTTTTT
NA 12 TRBJ2-1 NA TRBV12-3/TRBV12-4 CASSLQGYEQFF TGTGCCAGCAGCCTACAGGGATACGAGCAGTTCTTC
TRBD1 15 TRBJ1-2 NA TRBV19 CASSMGQLSNYGYTF TGTGCCAGTAGTATGGGACAGCTTTCTAACTATGGCTACACCTTC
NA 15 TRBJ1-5 NA TRBV28 CASYSGDGSNQPQHF TGTGCCAGCTACTCGGGGGACGGAAGCAATCAGCCCCAGCATTTT
TRBD1 14 TRBJ2-7 NA TRBV11-2 CASTLDRGRREQYF TGTGCCAGCACCTTGGACAGGGGGCGACGCGAGCAGTACTTC
TRBD1 13 TRBJ2-1 few TRBV30 CACHGRGPNEQFF TGTGCCTGCCATGGCAGGGGGCCGAATGAGCAGTTCTTC